The 25 T cell receptor beta chains reported below all come from one sample, sequenced in a study of cytomegalovirus exposure and HLA in healthy donors. Vbeta (60) and Jbeta (13) primers were used in the PCR. The assay was immunoSEQ multiplex PCR, and TCRdb's table has in-frame clones only and misses some. This sample contains around 70,000 clones. The material sequenced was PBMCs. These receptors were collected from a woman aged 40-49 years in good health and CMV-seropositive.

CDR3 in DNA: TGTGCCACCAGGAGGGGGCAGGGTGAAAAACTGTTTTTT. Its translation is CATRRGQGEKLFF. The J gene is TRBJ1-4, the V gene TRBV15, with 7 bases aligning to TRBD1. CDR3 length: 13 residues. Germline values: CDR1 LNHNV, CDR2 YYDKDF (reference sequence). J lost 7 bases, V lost 6 bases, and 5 bases had no gene match.

This sequence joins TRBV27 and TRBJ2-7; the match to TRBD2 covers 7 bases. V lost 4 bases and J lost 7; bases outside the gene matches: 13. The CDR3 runs 15 residues. Germline-derived CDR1 and CDR2 are MNHEY and SMNVEV (reference sequence). CDR3 bases: TGTGCCAGCAGTTCCGCTAGCGGCCTTCTCCCTGAGCAGTACTTC. Encoded protein: CASSSASGLLPEQYF.

CDR3 loop: CASSRTSSTDTQYF. CDR3 coding DNA: TGTGCCAGCAGCCGGACTAGCAGCACAGATACGCAGTATTTT. The chain has TRBV11-1 and TRBJ2-3; 8 nucleotides align to TRBD2. CDR1 and CDR2 (germline): SGHAT, FQDESV (reference sequence). V lost 5 bases and J lost 0; bases outside the gene matches: 1. CDR3 length equals 14 residues.

With regard to this clone: Other DNA sequences from this sample encode an identical CDR3 as well. The V gene is TRBV10-3, the J gene TRBJ1-2, with D possibly TRBD1 on 6 matching bases. The CDR3 length is 15 residues. Deletions cut 6 bases from V and 8 bases from J, with 22 bases between. In germline, CDR1 is ENHRY, CDR2 SYGVKD. CDR3 region: CAIREPQGFSSGYTF. CDR3 DNA: TGTGCCATCAGAGAGCCACAGGGCTTCTCGAGCGGCTACACCTTC.

The V gene is TRBV28, the J gene TRBJ2-1; the match to TRBD1 covers 8 bases. The CDR3 is made up of 15 amino acids. With 5 bases clipped from V and 4 bases from J, the junction kept 7 bases outside the gene matches. Germline V gene lookup returns CDR1 MDHEN and CDR2 SYDVKM. CDR3 loop: CASSTGTGPYNEQFF. The CDR3 nucleotides are TGTGCCAGCAGTACCGGGACAGGACCTTACAATGAGCAGTTCTTC.

The chain employs TRBV18 and TRBJ1-5; 7 bases are a match to TRBD1. V was pared by 2 bases and J by 3 bases, with 1 base of the junction left unmatched. This CDR3 comprises 14 residues. Germline CDR1 is KGHSH and CDR2 is LQKENI. The CDR3 nucleotides read TGTGCCAGCTCACCAGGGACAGACAATCAGCCCCAGCATTTT. Translating it yields CASSPGTDNQPQHF.

The genes are TRBV9 and TRBJ1-1, with 7 bases that match TRBD1. Germline assignment: CDR1 SGDLS and CDR2 YYNGEE. The length of the CDR3 is 15 residues. V lost 0 bases and J lost 5; bases outside the gene matches: 7. The CDR3 nucleotides read TGTGCCAGCAGCGTAGTGGGCAGGGGGGATACTGAAGCTTTCTTT. It encodes CASSVVGRGDTEAFF.

The chain carries TRBV19 and TRBJ2-1; TRBD1 matches 8 bases. Unmatched junction bases numbered 6, after V lost 4 bases and J lost 4 bases. Looked up from germline, CDR1 is LNHDA and CDR2 is SQIVND (reference sequence). The length of the CDR3 is 15 residues. DNA of the CDR3: TGTGCCAGTAGTAAGGGACAGGTACCTTACAATGAGCAGTTCTTC. This translates into CASSKGQVPYNEQFF.

The chain carries TRBV10-1 and TRBJ2-2; TRBD2 matches at 11 bases. The germline gives CDR1 WNHNN, CDR2 SYGVQD (reference sequence). J was trimmed by 8 bases and V by 4 bases; bases with no gene match: 15. The length of the CDR3 is 18 residues. The CDR3 nucleotides are TGCGCCAGCAGTGTTAGCCTGGTACTAGCGGGAGAAAGAGGGGAGCTGTTTTTT. Translated: CASSVSLVLAGERGELFF.

J is TRBJ2-1 and V is TRBV13; tentatively, D is TRBD1 (5 bases). The CDR3 sequence is 17 residues long. The germline V and J ends were trimmed by 5 bases and 0 bases, with 17 bases remaining between them. Germline V gene lookup returns CDR1 PRHDT and CDR2 FYEKMQ (reference sequence). This chain's CDR3 is CASSLSYRSSSYNEQFF. CDR3 nucleotides: TGTGCCAGCAGCCTATCGTACAGGTCGAGCTCCTACAATGAGCAGTTCTTC.

V is TRBV5-1 and J is TRBJ2-5; the D gene is possibly TRBD2 (6 bases). Germline CDR1 and CDR2: SGHRS and YFSETQ. The CDR3 is 16 amino acids. V was shortened by 4 bases and J by 5 bases, with 21 bases between the two germline ends. The CDR3 DNA reads TGCGCCAGCAGCGCGGTCGGCGGGGTTGAGGGGGAGACCCAGTACTTC. This sequence encodes CASSAVGGVEGETQYF.

This chain uses TRBV11-2 with TRBJ2-2, with D tentatively TRBD1 (6 bases). V lost 3 bases, J lost 4 bases, and 12 bases lay in between. Germline assignment: CDR1 SGHAT and CDR2 FQNNGV. This CDR3 is 15 amino acids long. CDR3 DNA sequence: TGTGCCAGCAGCTTGAGGGGGATGATCACCGGGGAGCTGTTTTTT. It specifies CASSLRGMITGELFF.

The CDR3 DNA sequence: TGTGCCAGCAGCCCTCAAATTGGGCGTCTAGCGGGAGGGAGGGAGACCCAGTACTTC. Translating gives CASSPQIGRLAGGRETQYF. The chain uses TRBV7-8 and TRBJ2-5; 12 bases map to TRBD2. There are 19 residues in the CDR3. The V and J ends lost 5 bases and 5 bases, in that order; junction bases with no gene match: 18. Germline V CDR1 and CDR2: SGHVS, FQNEAQ.

The V gene is TRBV21-1, the J gene TRBJ2-5; whether TRBD1, the table's D call, matches the DNA was not checked. TRBV21-1 is noted as a pseudogene. The CDR3 covers 16 residues. This chain's CDR3 is CASSKGFPGKGKTQYF. The CDR3 nucleotides are TGTGCCAGCAGCAAAGGGTTCCCAGGGAAGGGAAAGACCCAGTACTTC.

The chain couples TRBV4-3 to TRBJ1-5; maybe TRBD1 (5 bases). Deletions cut 0 bases from V and 4 bases from J, with 10 bases between. The length of the CDR3 is 15 residues. Germline values: CDR1 LGHNA, CDR2 YSLEER. CDR3 bases: TGCGCCAGCAGCCAAGATCCGGCAGGGAATCAGCCCCAGCATTTT. Translating it yields CASSQDPAGNQPQHF.

The chain recombines TRBV5-1 with TRBJ1-1; maybe TRBD1 (6 bases). The germline CDR1 and CDR2 sequences are SGHRS and YFSETQ. The CDR3 extends over 13 amino acids. V dropped 3 bases and J dropped 4 bases, with 10 bases sitting between them. The CDR3 reads CASSWGTSTEAFF. The CDR3 region has the DNA TGCGCCAGCAGCTGGGGGACAAGCACTGAAGCTTTCTTT.

The genes are TRBV19 and TRBJ2-1, with 11 nucleotides matching TRBD2. V gave up 5 bases and J gave up 2 bases; unmatched junction bases: 5. The germline CDR1 and CDR2 sequences are LNHDA and SQIVND (reference sequence). The CDR3 spans 16 residues. The CDR3 is CASSVELAGAYNEQFF. The CDR3 coding sequence is TGTGCCAGTAGTGTGGAACTAGCGGGGGCCTACAATGAGCAGTTCTTC.

The chain recombines TRBV28 with TRBJ2-7; 16 nucleotides agree with TRBD2. V gave up 4 bases and J gave up 6 bases; unmatched junction bases: 9. Germline V gene data show CDR1 as MDHEN and CDR2 as SYDVKM. CDR3 length: 17 amino acids. The CDR3 is CASSSPGLAGGPGEQYF. For the CDR3, the DNA is TGTGCCAGCAGTTCTCCGGGACTAGCGGGGGGGCCTGGCGAGCAGTACTTC. Looking up the rest from reference TRBV28 and TRBJ2-7 gives the full variable domain: DVKVTQSSRYLVKRTGEKVFLECVQDMDHENMFWYRQDPGLGLRLIYFSYDVKMKEKGDIPEGYSVSREKKERFSLILESASTNQTSMYLCASSSPGLAGGPGEQYFGPGTRLTVT.

Remarks on this clone: Other DNA variants within this sample encode the same CDR3. The V and J genes are TRBV6-1 and TRBJ1-3, with D perhaps TRBD1 (5 bases). The length of the CDR3 is 12 residues. Trimming took 7 bases from V and 7 from J, leaving 11 bases between them. CDR1 is MNHNS, CDR2 SASEGT, per germline. The CDR3 reads CASKDGGNTIYF. CDR3 nucleotides: TGTGCCAGCAAAGACGGGGGGAACACCATATATTTT.

The chain employs TRBV5-1 and TRBJ2-1; 7 bases match TRBD1. CDR1 is SGHRS, CDR2 YFSETQ, per germline. This CDR3 spans 14 amino acids. V lost 4 bases to trimming and J lost 8 bases; unmatched junction nucleotides: 9. The CDR3 bases are TGCGCCAGCAGCGAGTTGGTGCAGGGGGATGAGCAGTTCTTC. It yields the protein CASSELVQGDEQFF.

This sequence joins TRBV28 and TRBJ2-7; 7 bases are a match to TRBD2. Germline trimming cut 7 bases from V and 2 bases from J; bases unmatched to any gene: 2. Germline CDR1 is MDHEN and CDR2 is SYDVKM. CDR3 size: 12 residues. CDR3 nucleotide sequence: TGTGCCAGCATGCGGGGGACCTACGAGCAGTACTTC. Protein sequence: CASMRGTYEQYF.

This sequence joins TRBV11-2 and TRBJ1-2; D is unclear. The CDR3 consists of 12 residues. The V gene lost 1 base and the J gene lost 7 bases, with 7 bases spanning the gap. Germline loops: CDR1 SGHAT, CDR2 FQNNGV. CDR3 loop: CASSLVNGGYTF. The CDR3 nucleotides read TGTGCCAGCAGCTTAGTTAACGGTGGCTACACCTTC.

This sequence joins TRBV2 and TRBJ1-5, with D unresolved. The CDR3 has 14 amino acids. The germline CDR1 and CDR2 sequences are SNHLY and FYNNEI. Trimming left V 5 bases short and J 4 bases short, with 12 bases between. This CDR3 reads CASSTSGKNQPQHF. In DNA form, the CDR3 reads TGTGCCAGCAGTACCTCCGGGAAGAATCAGCCCCAGCATTTT.

The chain combines TRBV11-2 with TRBJ2-3; the D gene is possibly TRBD2 (6 bases). Trimming stripped 6 bases from V and 5 bases from J, with 15 bases between. The CDR3 is made up of 14 amino acids. The germline V gene has CDR1 SGHAT and CDR2 FQNNGV. The chain's CDR3 is CASSRTGDLDTQYF. The CDR3 region has the DNA TGTGCCAGCAGTCGAACGGGAGATTTAGATACGCAGTATTTT.

The chain links TRBV18 to TRBJ1-2; 9 bases line up with TRBD1. With V trimmed by 8 bases and J by 3 bases, 16 bases remained unmatched. The CDR3 has 17 residues. The germline V gene encodes CDR1 KGHSH and CDR2 LQKENI. CDR3 in DNA: TGTGCCAGCACCCCATCGGTCACAGGGGGCTTCGACTATGGCTACACCTTC. Its translation: CASTPSVTGGFDYGYTF.